The TCR beta chain under discussion was sequenced for a study of siplizumab effects on memory and regulatory T cells. TCRdb keeps only in-frame clones here, not all; method: immunoSEQ multiplex PCR. Of 65,000 to 90,000 clones listed, roughly 93% are singletons. The junction had 12 bases not matched to a gene; V was cut back by 3 bases and J by 4 bases. The CDR3 is 16 amino acids. Germline V gives CDR1 PRHDT, CDR2 FYEKMQ (reference sequence). Findings and limits, study-wide: Proliferating siplizumab-culture Treg suppressive function went unconfirmed.

Note on this clone: Its specificity is unknown.

This chain connects TRBV13 to TRBJ2-7, with 7 bases matching TRBD1. The sample was CD8+ T cells sorted from blood. This TCR was recovered from a human donor in good health. The CDR3 DNA follows: TGTGCCAGCAGCTTTAATCTTGGGACAGAAGGGTACGAGCAGTACTTC. Protein sequence: CASSFNLGTEGYEQYF.